This T cell receptor beta chain derives from a study of T-cell memory formation after mild COVID-19. The study, taken as a whole, reports: SARS-CoV-2 specificity was not confirmed for second-wave clones peaking on day 37.

V dropped 4 bases and J dropped 4; count of bases not matched to a gene: 4. The CDR3 spans 15 residues. Germline lookup yields CDR1 LGHDT and CDR2 YNNKEL (reference sequence). Each CDR3 protein is one row after TCRdb ran MiXCR on the 5' RACE reads. The table records around 340,000 distinct CDR3 sequences, approximately 14% of them present only once. A word on this clonotype: What it binds is not known.

This TCR was sampled from a man aged 18 to 30 who had mild COVID-19 (a few samples of this study predate the infection). Cell type and time point are not known. The gene calls are TRBV3-1 and TRBJ2-1; TRBD1 matches at 10 bases. The sequenced material came from PBMCs or a T cell subset sorted from them (not recorded which). The CDR3 here is CASSRGQGMYNEQFF. In DNA, the CDR3 is TGTGCCAGCAGCCGGGGACAGGGGATGTACAATGAGCAGTTCTTC.